The clone carrying this T cell receptor beta chain was detected ten times or more. cDNA was made from approximately 0.55 ug RNA using alpha and beta constant primers. Separate chain-specific third strand synthesis with multiplexing indices produced the alpha and beta libraries. TCRdb fed the 5' RACE reads into MiXCR, producing one record per CDR3 protein. Among about 12,000 distinct CDR3 sequences listed, approximately 11% were seen once. Whole blood was used without fractionation, so all unsorted peripheral T cells were included. Losses at the gene ends were 6 bases for V and 3 bases for J; bases not matched to a gene: 11. Germline values: CDR1 MDHEN, CDR2 SYDVKM. The CDR3 totals 16 residues. The sample belongs to a study of HIV-infected patients and healthy controls.

This clonotype originated in an adult in good health. The sequenced sample consisted of blood. The J gene is TRBJ2-3, the V gene TRBV28; 8 bases match TRBD2. This CDR3 is CASRKGRREVTDTQYF. For the CDR3, the DNA is TGTGCCAGCAGAAAGGGGAGGCGGGAGGTGACAGATACGCAGTATTTT. Together with reference TRBV28 and TRBJ2-3, the CDR3 gives the full variable domain: DVKVTQSSRYLVKRTGEKVFLECVQDMDHENMFWYRQDPGLGLRLIYFSYDVKMKEKGDIPEGYSVSREKKERFSLILESASTNQTSMYLCASRKGRREVTDTQYFGPGTRLTVL.